This T cell receptor (beta chain) was identified during a study of T cells in Graves' hyperthyroidism and ophthalmopathy (dated by TCRdb to between 2019 and 2020). Background for the entire study: Peripheral blood was collected at initial diagnosis, before any treatment. To identify distinguishing TCR V-J signatures, a discovery cohort of 100 or so patients was used, comprising 40 to 45 with Graves' ophthalmopathy and around 57 with stable Graves' hyperthyroidism. Whether ophthalmopathy could be predicted prospectively was tested in an independent validation cohort made up of roughly 19 hyperthyroidism patients plus 17 patients who later progressed to ophthalmopathy. Once sampling was done, hyperthyroidism patients were given methimazole at a starting dose of 30 mg daily, whereas ophthalmopathy patients were given high-dose intravenous methylprednisolone. The paper reports TCR Vbeta CDR3 sequencing of approximately 140 peripheral blood samples: 43 ophthalmopathy, 70 to 85 hyperthyroidism and around 17 progressor patients. The study also compared thyroid tissue and blood T-cell repertoires from about six Graves' hyperthyroidism patients. The 100 discovery patients were randomly split 7:3 into training and test sets. Broader findings and caveats from the paper: A 13 V-J signature model separated ophthalmopathy from stable hyperthyroidism, with approximately 86% sensitivity and 81% to 83% specificity in cross-validation and 80%/75% in testing. Most expanded thyroid clonotypes (frequency above 0.001) were also found in blood, which suggests that blood repertoires may mirror thyroid immune responses. No statistical method was used to set the sample size in advance, and investigators knew the group allocation. During validation, the model predicted progression to ophthalmopathy a median of about 6.5 months ahead of onset, with more than 60% sensitivity and less than 85% specificity.

This clonotype has ten or more counts. Its antigen has not been determined. No much larger clonotype is one base removed from it; base qualities were not supplied. Graves' hyperthyroidism was defined as stable when no progression to ophthalmopathy occurred over 18 months of follow-up. Hyperthyroidism patients were newly diagnosed, with disease duration under 2 months, and aged 18 to 65 years. Any patient with an uncontrolled infection, another autoimmune disease, pregnancy or lactation was excluded. Diagnoses were based on clinical symptoms, serum thyroxine and TRAb, thyroid ultrasound and orbital computed tomography. PBMCs were separated from roughly 10 ml of fresh peripheral blood using Ficoll-Paque density gradient centrifugation. Total RNA was extracted using Trizol reagent, and RNA quality was assessed on an Agilent 2100 Bioanalyzer. There are 16 amino acids in the CDR3, from cysteine to phenylalanine inclusive. CDR3 DNA only is kept here, 48 bases in frame from base 1. Ends trimmed: V by 5 bases, J by 0 bases; bases unmatched to a gene: 5. The germline V gene yields MDHEN for CDR1 and SYDVKM for CDR2.

TCR beta CDR3 regions were amplified from RNA transcripts. A first-round RT-PCR of the TCR CDR3 used the HTBI primer set with the Qiagen OneStep RT-PCR kit. Libraries were constructed in a second round of multiplex PCR, after which size selection and purification were carried out. Paired-end sequencing of the libraries was performed with 100 bp reads on an Illumina HiSeq2000. The study's processing was this. SOAPnuke was used to process the raw data, with reads discarded if the reads contained adapters or uncalled bases, had a mean Phred below 15, or lacked an exact constant-primer or identifier match. COPE v1.2.5 was used to merge high-quality paired reads, and clonotypes were defined as unique nucleotide sequences. MiTCR v1.1 was used to align clonotypes to the IMGT TRBV, TRBD and TRBJ reference segments. Only V-J combinations with frequency above 0.0001, covering approximately 99% of repertoires, were analysed. The TCS score was defined as F50 (clonal expansion) divided by E x V (chaos), with BLOSUM62-based TCRdist calculated between CDR3 peptides within each V-J. Welch's t-statistics and random forest reduced around 510 V-J features to 13, which were used in a naive Bayes classifier (R e1071). The public reads were quality trimmed at Q25 with fastp and then assembled into clones with MiXCR by TCRdb, keeping productive beta chains. Rows matching on CDR3 protein sequence are summarized as one entry with the most common DNA and genes. V and J calls and clone size were set by TCRdb, not the authors. Present in this sample are about 500,000 distinct CDR3 sequences, roughly 17% of which were seen just once. The ten largest clones add up to 15% to 20% of the sample.

This TCR came from a woman younger than 30 with Graves' hyperthyroidism. Sequencing was performed on blood. The chain is assembled from TRBV28 and TRBJ2-1, and 9 junctional nucleotides match TRBD2. CDR3 sequence: CASSPTSGRSYNEQFF. The base sequence is TGTGCCAGCAGTCCTACTAGCGGGCGCTCCTACAATGAGCAGTTCTTC.